The source of this T cell receptor beta chain is a study of T cells in Graves' hyperthyroidism and ophthalmopathy. Study as a whole: Peripheral blood sampling occurred at initial diagnosis, before any treatment.

Overall study results and limits: Most thyroid clonotypes with frequency above 0.001 were detected in blood. Model-based prediction identified ophthalmopathy a median around seven months prior to its onset.

It was RNA transcripts that yielded the amplified TCR beta CDR3 regions. The TCR CDR3 first-round RT-PCR relied on the HTBI primer set. TCRdb reanalysed the multiplex PCR reads using MiXCR and keeps one entry per CDR3 protein. The sample consists of about 600,000 distinct CDR3 sequences, around 15% of them appearing once. The V gene end was trimmed by 5 bases and the J gene end by 7 bases; junction bases not matched to a gene: 10. Per germline, CDR1 SGHVS and CDR2 FQNEAQ. The CDR3 spans 15 residues. This clonotype has ten or more counts. Its target is unknown. This receptor was identified in a middle-aged woman with Graves' ophthalmopathy. Sequencing was performed on blood. V gene TRBV7-8 combines with J gene TRBJ2-1; 8 bases fit TRBD1. This CDR3 reads CASSHGQGGGNEQFF. The CDR3 DNA follows: TGTGCCAGCAGCCACGGACAGGGTGGAGGGAATGAGCAGTTCTTC.